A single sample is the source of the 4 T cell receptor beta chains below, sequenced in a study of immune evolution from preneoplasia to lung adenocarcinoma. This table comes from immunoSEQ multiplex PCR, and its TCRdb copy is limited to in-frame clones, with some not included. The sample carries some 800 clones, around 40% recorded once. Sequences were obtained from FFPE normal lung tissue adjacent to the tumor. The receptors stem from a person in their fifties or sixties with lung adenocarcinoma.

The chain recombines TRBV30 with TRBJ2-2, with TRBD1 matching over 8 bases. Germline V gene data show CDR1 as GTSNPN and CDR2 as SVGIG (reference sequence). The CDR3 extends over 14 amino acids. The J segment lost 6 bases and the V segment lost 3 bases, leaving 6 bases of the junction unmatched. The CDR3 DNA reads TGTGCCTGGAGACGGACAGGGACCGCCGGGGAGCTGTTTTTT. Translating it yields CAWRRTGTAGELFF.

The CDR3 reads CASSPSRGRGQPQHF. CDR3 bases: TGTGCCAGCTCACCTAGCAGGGGGCGAGGTCAGCCCCAGCATTTT. The chain joins TRBV18 to TRBJ1-5; 8 bases agree with TRBD1. This CDR3 spans 15 amino acids. The V gene end was trimmed by 3 bases and the J gene end by 6 bases; junction bases not matched to a gene: 7. Germline CDR1 reads KGHSH; CDR2 reads LQKENI. The whole variable domain, filled in from reference TRBV18 and TRBJ1-5, reads NAGVMQNPRHLVRRRGQEARLRCSPMKGHSHVYWYRQLPEEGLKFMVYLQKENIIDESGMPKERFSAEFPKEGPSILRIQQVVRGDSAAYFCASSPSRGRGQPQHFGDGTRLSIL.

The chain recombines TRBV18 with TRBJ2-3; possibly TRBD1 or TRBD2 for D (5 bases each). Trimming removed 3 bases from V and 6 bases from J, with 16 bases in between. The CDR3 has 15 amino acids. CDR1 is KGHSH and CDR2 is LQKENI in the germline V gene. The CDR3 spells CASSPQPHEGDTQYF. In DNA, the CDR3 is TGTGCCAGCTCACCCCAGCCTCACGAGGGGGATACGCAGTATTTT.

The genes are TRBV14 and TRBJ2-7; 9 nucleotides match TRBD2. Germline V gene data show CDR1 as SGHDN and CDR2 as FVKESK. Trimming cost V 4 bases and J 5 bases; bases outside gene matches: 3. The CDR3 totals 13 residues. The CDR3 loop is CASSRREGDEQYF. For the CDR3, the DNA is TGTGCCAGCAGCCGGCGGGAGGGGGACGAGCAGTACTTC.